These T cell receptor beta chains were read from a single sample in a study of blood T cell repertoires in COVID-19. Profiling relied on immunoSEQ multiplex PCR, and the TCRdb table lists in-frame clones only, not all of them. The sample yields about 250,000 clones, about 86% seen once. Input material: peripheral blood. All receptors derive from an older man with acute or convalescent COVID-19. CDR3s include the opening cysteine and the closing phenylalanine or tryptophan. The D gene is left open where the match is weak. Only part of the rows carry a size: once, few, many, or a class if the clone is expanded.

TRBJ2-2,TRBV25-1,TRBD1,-,CASSRPGQGTGELFF,TGTGCCAGCAGTCGCCCGGGACAGGGAACCGGGGAGCTGTTTTTT
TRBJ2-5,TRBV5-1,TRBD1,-,CASSSQGQDAETQYF,TGCGCCAGCAGCTCCCAGGGACAGGACGCGGAGACCCAGTACTTC
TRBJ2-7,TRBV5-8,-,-,CASSLVSTQGVYEQYF,TGTGCCAGCAGCTTGGTTTCCACCCAAGGGGTCTACGAGCAGTACTTC
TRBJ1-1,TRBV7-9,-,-,CASSLSTRNTEAFF,TGTGCCAGCAGCTTATCGACACGGAACACTGAAGCTTTCTTT
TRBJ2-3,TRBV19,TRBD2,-,CASSPGLATLARDTQYF,TGTGCCAGTAGTCCAGGACTAGCGACTCTGGCACGGGATACGCAGTATTTT
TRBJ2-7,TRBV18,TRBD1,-,CASSPLGQGGSYEQYF,TGTGCCAGCTCACCCCTTGGACAGGGGGGCTCCTACGAGCAGTACTTC
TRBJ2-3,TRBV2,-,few,CASSEGGPADTQYF,TGTGCCAGCAGTGAAGGGGGGCCGGCAGATACGCAGTATTTT
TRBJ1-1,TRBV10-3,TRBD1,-,CAISWDRATEAFF,TGTGCCATCAGTTGGGACAGGGCAACTGAAGCTTTCTTT
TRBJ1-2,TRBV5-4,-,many,CASSSRQINYGYTF,TGTGCCAGCAGCAGCAGACAGATTAACTATGGCTACACCTTC
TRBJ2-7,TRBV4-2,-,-,CASSQVPSSYEQYF,TGTGCCAGCAGCCAAGTCCCGAGTAGTTACGAGCAGTACTTC
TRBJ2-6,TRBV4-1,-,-,CASSQDLFESSGANVLTF,TGCGCCAGCAGCCAAGATCTTTTTGAGAGCTCTGGGGCCAACGTCCTGACTTTC
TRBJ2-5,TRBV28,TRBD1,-,CASNPTGFETQYF,TGTGCCAGCAATCCGACAGGGTTTGAGACCCAGTACTTC
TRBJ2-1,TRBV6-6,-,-,CASSLYNEQFF,TGTGCCAGTTCCCTTTACAATGAGCAGTTCTTC
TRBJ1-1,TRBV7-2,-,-,CASSFGGGTEAFF,TGTGCCAGCAGCTTCGGGGGGGGCACTGAAGCTTTCTTT
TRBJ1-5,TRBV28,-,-,CASSYGGSGNQPQHF,TGTGCCAGCAGTTATGGAGGGAGTGGCAATCAGCCCCAGCATTTT
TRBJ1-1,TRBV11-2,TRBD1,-,CASSLEGDRNTEAFF,TGTGCCAGCAGCTTAGAGGGGGACAGGAACACTGAAGCTTTCTTT
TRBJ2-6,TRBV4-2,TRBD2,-,CASSQVAGAGANVLTF,TGTGCCAGCAGCCAAGTTGCGGGGGCTGGGGCCAACGTCCTGACTTTC
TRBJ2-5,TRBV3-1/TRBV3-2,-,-,CASSSLQDWGETQYF,TGTGCCAGCAGCAGTCTACAGGATTGGGGAGAGACCCAGTACTTC
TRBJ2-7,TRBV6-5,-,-,CASSITRSEQYF,TGTGCCAGCAGTATTACAAGGAGCGAGCAGTACTTC
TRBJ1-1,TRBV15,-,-,CATSRNVRNTEAFF,TGTGCCACCAGCAGAAATGTGAGGAACACTGAAGCTTTCTTT
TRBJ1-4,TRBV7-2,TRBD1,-,CASSFTSTGGNEKLFF,TGTGCCAGCAGCTTTACCTCGACAGGGGGCAATGAAAAACTGTTTTTT
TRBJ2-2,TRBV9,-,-,CASSGQPGLTTGELFF,TGTGCCAGCAGCGGGCAGCCGGGACTTACCACCGGGGAGCTGTTTTTT
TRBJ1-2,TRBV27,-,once,CASSPRQEAFTNYGYTF,TGTGCCAGCAGTCCGCGACAGGAGGCGTTTACTAACTATGGCTACACCTTC
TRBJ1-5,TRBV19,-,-,CASTIDRSVGNQPQHF,TGTGCCAGTACCATTGACAGGTCGGTCGGCAATCAGCCCCAGCATTTT
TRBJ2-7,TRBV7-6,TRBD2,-,CASSLEIAGGQDEQYF,TGTGCCAGCAGCTTGGAAATAGCGGGAGGGCAAGACGAGCAGTACTTC
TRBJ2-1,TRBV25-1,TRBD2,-,CASSEWTSAGNEQFF,TGTGCCAGCAGTGAATGGACTAGCGCGGGGAATGAGCAGTTCTTC
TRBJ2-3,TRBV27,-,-,CASSSMGALDTQYF,TGTGCCAGCAGTTCTATGGGGGCCTTGGATACGCAGTATTTT
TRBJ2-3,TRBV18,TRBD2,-,CASSPSAGTDTQYF,TGTGCCAGCTCACCCTCAGCGGGGACAGATACGCAGTATTTT
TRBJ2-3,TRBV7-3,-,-,CASSSRGRDGTQYF,TGTGCCAGCAGCTCCCGAGGGCGGGACGGCACGCAGTATTTT
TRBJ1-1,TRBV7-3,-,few,CASRLGPGELTEAFF,TGTGCCAGCAGACTCGGGCCAGGGGAGCTCACTGAAGCTTTCTTT
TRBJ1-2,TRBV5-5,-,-,CASSLNRDNYGYTF,TGTGCCAGCAGCTTGAACAGAGACAACTATGGCTACACCTTC
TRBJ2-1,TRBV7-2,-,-,CASSLATGNEQFF,TGTGCCAGCAGCTTAGCGACGGGAAATGAGCAGTTCTTC
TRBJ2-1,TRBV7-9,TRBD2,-,CASSLEASGNNEQFF,TGTGCCAGCAGCTTAGAGGCTAGCGGGAATAATGAGCAGTTCTTC
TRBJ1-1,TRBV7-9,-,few,CASSRRGTSEAFF,TGTGCCAGCAGCCGCCGGGGAACTAGCGAAGCTTTCTTT
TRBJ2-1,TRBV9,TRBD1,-,CASSALSGTAYNEQFF,TGTGCCAGCAGCGCCCTTTCCGGGACAGCCTACAATGAGCAGTTCTTC
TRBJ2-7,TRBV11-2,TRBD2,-,CASSREREVYEQYF,TGTGCCAGCAGCCGTGAGCGGGAAGTCTACGAGCAGTACTTC
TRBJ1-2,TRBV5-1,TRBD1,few,CASSFSPRGLEGYTF,TGCGCCAGCAGCTTTTCACCCAGGGGGCTGGAAGGCTACACCTTC
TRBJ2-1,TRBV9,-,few,CASSVAGQIYNEQFF,TGTGCCAGCAGCGTAGCTGGACAGATTTACAATGAGCAGTTCTTC
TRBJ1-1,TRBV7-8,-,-,CASSSRRETMNTEAFF,TGTGCCAGCAGCTCCCGTCGGGAGACAATGAACACTGAAGCTTTCTTT
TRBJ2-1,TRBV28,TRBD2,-,CASSPRGGRGNEQFF,TGTGCCAGCAGCCCCCGCGGGGGGCGCGGCAATGAGCAGTTCTTC
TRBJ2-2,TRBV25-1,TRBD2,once,CASRGAGVGPGELFF,TGTGCCAGCAGGGGAGCGGGAGTAGGGCCCGGGGAGCTGTTTTTT
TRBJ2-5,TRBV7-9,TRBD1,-,CASSLDRDSDPETQYF,TGTGCCAGCAGCTTAGACCGGGACAGCGACCCGGAGACCCAGTACTTC
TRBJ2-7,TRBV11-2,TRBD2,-,CASSSTSGTTYEQYF,TGTGCCAGCAGTTCAACTAGCGGGACTACTTACGAGCAGTACTTC
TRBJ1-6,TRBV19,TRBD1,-,CATADRGAYSPLHF,TGTGCCACTGCGGACAGGGGAGCGTATTCACCCCTCCACTTT
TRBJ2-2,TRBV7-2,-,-,CASSLAVGAQGELFF,TGTGCCAGCAGCTTAGCGGTGGGGGCGCAAGGGGAGCTGTTTTTT